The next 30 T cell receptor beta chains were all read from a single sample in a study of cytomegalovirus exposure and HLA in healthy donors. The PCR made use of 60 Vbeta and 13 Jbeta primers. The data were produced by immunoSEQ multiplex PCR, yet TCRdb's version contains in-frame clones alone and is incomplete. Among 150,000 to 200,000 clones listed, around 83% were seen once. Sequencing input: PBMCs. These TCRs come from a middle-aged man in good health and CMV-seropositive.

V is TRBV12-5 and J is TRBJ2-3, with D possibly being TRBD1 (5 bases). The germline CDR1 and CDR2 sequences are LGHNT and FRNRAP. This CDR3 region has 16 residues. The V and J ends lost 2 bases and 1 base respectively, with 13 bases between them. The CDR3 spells CASGLFRGSGTDTQYF. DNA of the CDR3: TGTGCTAGTGGTTTGTTTAGGGGCTCGGGCACAGATACGCAGTATTTT.

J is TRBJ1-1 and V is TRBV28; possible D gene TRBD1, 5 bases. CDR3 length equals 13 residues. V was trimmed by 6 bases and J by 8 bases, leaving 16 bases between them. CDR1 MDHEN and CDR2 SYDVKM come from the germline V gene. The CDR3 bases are TGTGCCAGCAGCCGGGGGGGAAAGGGCGAAGCTTTCTTT. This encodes CASSRGGKGEAFF. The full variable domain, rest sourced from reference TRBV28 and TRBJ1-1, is DVKVTQSSRYLVKRTGEKVFLECVQDMDHENMFWYRQDPGLGLRLIYFSYDVKMKEKGDIPEGYSVSREKKERFSLILESASTNQTSMYLCASSRGGKGEAFFGQGTRLTVV.

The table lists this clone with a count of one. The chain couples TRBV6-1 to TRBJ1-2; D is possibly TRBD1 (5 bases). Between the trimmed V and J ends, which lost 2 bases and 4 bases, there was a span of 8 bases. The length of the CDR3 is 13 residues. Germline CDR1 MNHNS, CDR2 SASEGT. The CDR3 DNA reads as TGTGCCAGCAGTGAAAGGGGAACCTATGGCTACACCTTC. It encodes CASSERGTYGYTF.

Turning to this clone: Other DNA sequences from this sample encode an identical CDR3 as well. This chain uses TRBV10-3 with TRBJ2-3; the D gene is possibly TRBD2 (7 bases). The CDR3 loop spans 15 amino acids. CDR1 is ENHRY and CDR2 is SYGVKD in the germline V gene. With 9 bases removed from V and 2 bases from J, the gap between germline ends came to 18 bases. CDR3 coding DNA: TGTGCCATTCGACTAGCAGGGGACACCACAGATACGCAGTATTTT. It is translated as CAIRLAGDTTDTQYF.

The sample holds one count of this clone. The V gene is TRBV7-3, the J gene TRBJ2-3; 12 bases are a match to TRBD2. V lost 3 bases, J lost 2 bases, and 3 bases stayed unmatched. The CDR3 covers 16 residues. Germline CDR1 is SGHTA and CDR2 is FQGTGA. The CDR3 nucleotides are TGTGCCAGCAGCTTGACTAGCGGGGGACCCACAGATACGCAGTATTTT. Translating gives CASSLTSGGPTDTQYF.

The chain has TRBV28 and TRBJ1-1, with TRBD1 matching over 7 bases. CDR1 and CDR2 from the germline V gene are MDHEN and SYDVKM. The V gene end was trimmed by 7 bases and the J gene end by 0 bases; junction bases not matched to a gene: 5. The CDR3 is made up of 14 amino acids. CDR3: CASIQGSLNTEAFF. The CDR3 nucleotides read TGTGCCAGCATACAGGGGTCCCTGAACACTGAAGCTTTCTTT.

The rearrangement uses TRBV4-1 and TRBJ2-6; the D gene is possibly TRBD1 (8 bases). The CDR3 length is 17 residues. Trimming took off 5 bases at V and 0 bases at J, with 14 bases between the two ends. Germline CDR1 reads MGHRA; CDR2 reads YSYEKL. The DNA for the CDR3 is TGCGCCAGCAGCAAACAGGGGGGGACCTCTGGGGCCAACGTCCTGACTTTC. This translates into CASSKQGGTSGANVLTF.

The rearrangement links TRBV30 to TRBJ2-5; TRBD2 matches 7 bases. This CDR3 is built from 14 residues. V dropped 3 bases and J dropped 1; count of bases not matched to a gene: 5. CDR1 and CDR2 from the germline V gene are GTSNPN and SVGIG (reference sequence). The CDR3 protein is CAWSNLAVQETQYF. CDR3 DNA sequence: TGTGCCTGGAGCAACCTAGCGGTCCAAGAGACCCAGTACTTC.

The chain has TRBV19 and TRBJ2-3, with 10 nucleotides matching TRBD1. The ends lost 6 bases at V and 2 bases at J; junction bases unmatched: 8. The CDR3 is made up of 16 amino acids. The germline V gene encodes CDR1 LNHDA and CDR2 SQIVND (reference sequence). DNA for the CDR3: TGTGCCAGTAGGACCACGGACAGGGGGGTCACAGATACGCAGTATTTT. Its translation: CASRTTDRGVTDTQYF.

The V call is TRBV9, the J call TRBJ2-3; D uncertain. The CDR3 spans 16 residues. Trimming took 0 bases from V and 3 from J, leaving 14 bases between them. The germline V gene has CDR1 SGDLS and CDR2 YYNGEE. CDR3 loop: CASSVVPVLTTDTQYF. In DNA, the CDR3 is TGTGCCAGCAGCGTAGTTCCAGTCCTGACTACAGATACGCAGTATTTT.

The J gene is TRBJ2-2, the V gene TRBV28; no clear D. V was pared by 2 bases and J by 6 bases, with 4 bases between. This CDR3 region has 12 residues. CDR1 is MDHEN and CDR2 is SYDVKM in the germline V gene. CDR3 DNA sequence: TGTGCCAGCAGTTTAACATCCGGGGAGCTGTTTTTT. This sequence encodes CASSLTSGELFF.

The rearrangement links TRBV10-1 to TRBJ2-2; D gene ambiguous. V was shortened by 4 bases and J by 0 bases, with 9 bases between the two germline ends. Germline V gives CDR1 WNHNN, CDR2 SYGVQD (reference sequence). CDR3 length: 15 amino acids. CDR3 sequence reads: CASSAHSSNTGELFF. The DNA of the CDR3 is TGCGCCAGCAGTGCCCACAGTTCGAACACCGGGGAGCTGTTTTTT.

The CDR3 sequence is CASSYSSQGYGYGYTF. CDR3 sequence (DNA): TGTGCCAGCAGTTACTCGAGCCAGGGTTACGGCTATGGCTACACCTTC. This chain joins TRBV6-5 and TRBJ1-2; D possibly corresponds to TRBD1 (5 bases). The V gene lost 0 bases and the J gene lost 4 bases, with 15 bases spanning the gap. The CDR3 runs to 16 residues. CDR1 MNHEY and CDR2 SVGAGI come from the germline V gene.

This CDR3 is CASSSGFYEQYF. The CDR3 bases are TGTGCCAGTAGTAGCGGTTTCTACGAGCAGTACTTC. The rearrangement uses TRBV19 and TRBJ2-7, with D unclear. Germline V lookup: CDR1 LNHDA, CDR2 SQIVND (reference sequence). V lost 4 bases, J lost 3 bases, and 7 bases lay in between. The CDR3 has 12 amino acids.

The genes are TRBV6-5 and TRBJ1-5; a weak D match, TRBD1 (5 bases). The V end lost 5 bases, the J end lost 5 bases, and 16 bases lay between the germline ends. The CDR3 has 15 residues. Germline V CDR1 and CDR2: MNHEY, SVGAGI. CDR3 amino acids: CASSRLGGRDQPQHF. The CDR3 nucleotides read TGTGCCAGCAGTCGACTGGGGGGAAGAGATCAGCCCCAGCATTTT.

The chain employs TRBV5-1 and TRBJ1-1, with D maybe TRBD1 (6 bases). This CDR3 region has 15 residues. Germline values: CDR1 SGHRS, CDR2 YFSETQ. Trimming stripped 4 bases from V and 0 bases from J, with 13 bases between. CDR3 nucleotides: TGCGCCAGCAGCCTAGAGGACAGTATGAACACTGAAGCTTTCTTT. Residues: CASSLEDSMNTEAFF.

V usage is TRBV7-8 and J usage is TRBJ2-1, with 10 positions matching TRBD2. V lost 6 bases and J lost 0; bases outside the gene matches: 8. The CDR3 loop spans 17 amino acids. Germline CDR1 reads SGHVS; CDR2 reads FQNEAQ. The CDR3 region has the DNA TGTGCCAGCAGACCAACCCGGACTAGCGGCTCCTACAATGAGCAGTTCTTC. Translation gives CASRPTRTSGSYNEQFF.

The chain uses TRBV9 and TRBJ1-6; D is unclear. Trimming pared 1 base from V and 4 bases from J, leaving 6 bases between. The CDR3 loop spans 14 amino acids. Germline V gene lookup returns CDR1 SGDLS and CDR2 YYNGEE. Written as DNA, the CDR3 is TGTGCCAGCAGCGTACAACAGTATAATTCACCCCTCCACTTT. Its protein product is CASSVQQYNSPLHF.

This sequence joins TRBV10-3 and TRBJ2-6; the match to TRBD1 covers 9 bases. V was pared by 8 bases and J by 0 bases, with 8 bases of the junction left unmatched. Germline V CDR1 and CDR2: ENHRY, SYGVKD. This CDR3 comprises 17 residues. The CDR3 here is CAIAPGQGVSGANVLTF. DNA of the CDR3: TGTGCCATCGCTCCGGGACAGGGCGTCTCTGGGGCCAACGTCCTGACTTTC.

The CDR3 DNA is TGCAGTGCCAAACAAGAGACCCAGTACTTC. It specifies CSAKQETQYF. The chain combines TRBV20-1 with TRBJ2-5; D gene unclear. The CDR3 has 10 amino acids. The V gene lost 6 bases and the J gene lost 2 bases, with 4 bases spanning the gap. In germline, CDR1 is DFQATT, CDR2 SNEGSKA (reference sequence).

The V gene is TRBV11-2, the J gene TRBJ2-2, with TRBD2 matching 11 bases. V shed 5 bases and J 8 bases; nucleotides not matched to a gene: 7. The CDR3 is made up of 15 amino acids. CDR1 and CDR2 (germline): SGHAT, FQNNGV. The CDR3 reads CASSKLAGAEGELFF. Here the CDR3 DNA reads TGTGCCAGCAGCAAACTAGCGGGAGCTGAGGGGGAGCTGTTTTTT.

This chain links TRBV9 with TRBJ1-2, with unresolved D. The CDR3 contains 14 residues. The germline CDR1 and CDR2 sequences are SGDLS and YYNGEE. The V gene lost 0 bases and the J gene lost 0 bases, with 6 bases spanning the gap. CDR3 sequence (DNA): TGTGCCAGCAGCGTAGCGACAACTAACTATGGCTACACCTTC. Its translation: CASSVATTNYGYTF.

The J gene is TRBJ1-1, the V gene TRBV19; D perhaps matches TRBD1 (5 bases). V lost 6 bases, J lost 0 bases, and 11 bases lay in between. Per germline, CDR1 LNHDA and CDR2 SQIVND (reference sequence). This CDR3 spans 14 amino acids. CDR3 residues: CASRWGGMNTEAFF. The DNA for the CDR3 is TGTGCCAGTAGATGGGGGGGAATGAACACTGAAGCTTTCTTT.

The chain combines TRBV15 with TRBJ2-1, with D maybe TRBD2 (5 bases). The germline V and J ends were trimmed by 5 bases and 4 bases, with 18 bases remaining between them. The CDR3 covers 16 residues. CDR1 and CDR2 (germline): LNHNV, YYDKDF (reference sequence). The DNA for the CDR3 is TGTGCCACCAGCGTCGTCTCCCCGGGGAAATACAATGAGCAGTTCTTC. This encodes CATSVVSPGKYNEQFF.

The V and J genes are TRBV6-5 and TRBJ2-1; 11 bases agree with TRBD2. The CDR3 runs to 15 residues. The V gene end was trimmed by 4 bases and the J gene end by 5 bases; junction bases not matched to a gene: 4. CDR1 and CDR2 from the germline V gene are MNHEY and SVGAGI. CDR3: CASSSRLAGNNEQFF. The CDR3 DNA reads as TGTGCCAGCAGTTCGCGACTAGCGGGGAACAATGAGCAGTTCTTC.

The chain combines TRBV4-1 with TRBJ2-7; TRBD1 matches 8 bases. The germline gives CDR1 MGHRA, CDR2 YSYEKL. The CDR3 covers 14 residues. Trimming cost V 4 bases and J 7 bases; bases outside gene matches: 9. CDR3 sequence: CASSLETGAGEQYF. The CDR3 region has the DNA TGCGCCAGCAGCCTTGAGACAGGGGCTGGGGAGCAGTACTTC.

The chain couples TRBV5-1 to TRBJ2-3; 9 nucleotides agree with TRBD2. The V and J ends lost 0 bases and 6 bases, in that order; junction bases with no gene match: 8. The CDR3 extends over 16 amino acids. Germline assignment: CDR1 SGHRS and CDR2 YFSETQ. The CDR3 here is CASSLGARGGQDTQYF. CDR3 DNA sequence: TGCGCCAGCAGCTTGGGTGCGCGGGGGGGCCAGGATACGCAGTATTTT.

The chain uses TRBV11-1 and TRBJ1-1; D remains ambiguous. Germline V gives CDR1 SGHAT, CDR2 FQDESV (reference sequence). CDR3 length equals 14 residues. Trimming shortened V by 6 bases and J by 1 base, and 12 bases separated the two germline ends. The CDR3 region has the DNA TGTGCCAGCAGTCACACAAACCAGAACACTGAAGCTTTCTTT. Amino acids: CASSHTNQNTEAFF.

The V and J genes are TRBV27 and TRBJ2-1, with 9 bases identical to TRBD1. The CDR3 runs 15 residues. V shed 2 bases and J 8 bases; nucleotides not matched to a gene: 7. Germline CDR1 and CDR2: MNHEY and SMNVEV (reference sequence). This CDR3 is CASSLKDRGAYEQFF. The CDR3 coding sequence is TGTGCCAGCAGTTTAAAGGACAGGGGAGCTTATGAGCAGTTCTTC.

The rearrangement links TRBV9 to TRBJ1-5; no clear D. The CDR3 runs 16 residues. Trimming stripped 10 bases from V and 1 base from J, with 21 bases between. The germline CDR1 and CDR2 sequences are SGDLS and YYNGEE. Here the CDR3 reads CAPKGRFPTSNQPQHF. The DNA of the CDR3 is TGTGCCCCTAAAGGGAGGTTCCCAACCAGCAATCAGCCCCAGCATTTT.